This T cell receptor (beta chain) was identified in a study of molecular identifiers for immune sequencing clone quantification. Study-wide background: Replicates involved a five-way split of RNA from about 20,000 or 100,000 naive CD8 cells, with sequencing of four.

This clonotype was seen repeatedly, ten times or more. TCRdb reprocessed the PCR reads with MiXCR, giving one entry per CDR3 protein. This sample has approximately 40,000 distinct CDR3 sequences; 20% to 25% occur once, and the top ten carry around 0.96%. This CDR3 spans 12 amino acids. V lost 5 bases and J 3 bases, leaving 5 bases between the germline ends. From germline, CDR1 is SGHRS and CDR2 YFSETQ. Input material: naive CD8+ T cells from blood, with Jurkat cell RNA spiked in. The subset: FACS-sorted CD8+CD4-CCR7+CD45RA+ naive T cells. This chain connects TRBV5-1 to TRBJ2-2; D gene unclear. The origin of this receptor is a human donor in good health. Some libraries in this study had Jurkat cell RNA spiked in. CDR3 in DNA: TGCGCCAGCAGTAGAGACACCGGGGAGCTGTTTTTT. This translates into CASSRDTGELFF.